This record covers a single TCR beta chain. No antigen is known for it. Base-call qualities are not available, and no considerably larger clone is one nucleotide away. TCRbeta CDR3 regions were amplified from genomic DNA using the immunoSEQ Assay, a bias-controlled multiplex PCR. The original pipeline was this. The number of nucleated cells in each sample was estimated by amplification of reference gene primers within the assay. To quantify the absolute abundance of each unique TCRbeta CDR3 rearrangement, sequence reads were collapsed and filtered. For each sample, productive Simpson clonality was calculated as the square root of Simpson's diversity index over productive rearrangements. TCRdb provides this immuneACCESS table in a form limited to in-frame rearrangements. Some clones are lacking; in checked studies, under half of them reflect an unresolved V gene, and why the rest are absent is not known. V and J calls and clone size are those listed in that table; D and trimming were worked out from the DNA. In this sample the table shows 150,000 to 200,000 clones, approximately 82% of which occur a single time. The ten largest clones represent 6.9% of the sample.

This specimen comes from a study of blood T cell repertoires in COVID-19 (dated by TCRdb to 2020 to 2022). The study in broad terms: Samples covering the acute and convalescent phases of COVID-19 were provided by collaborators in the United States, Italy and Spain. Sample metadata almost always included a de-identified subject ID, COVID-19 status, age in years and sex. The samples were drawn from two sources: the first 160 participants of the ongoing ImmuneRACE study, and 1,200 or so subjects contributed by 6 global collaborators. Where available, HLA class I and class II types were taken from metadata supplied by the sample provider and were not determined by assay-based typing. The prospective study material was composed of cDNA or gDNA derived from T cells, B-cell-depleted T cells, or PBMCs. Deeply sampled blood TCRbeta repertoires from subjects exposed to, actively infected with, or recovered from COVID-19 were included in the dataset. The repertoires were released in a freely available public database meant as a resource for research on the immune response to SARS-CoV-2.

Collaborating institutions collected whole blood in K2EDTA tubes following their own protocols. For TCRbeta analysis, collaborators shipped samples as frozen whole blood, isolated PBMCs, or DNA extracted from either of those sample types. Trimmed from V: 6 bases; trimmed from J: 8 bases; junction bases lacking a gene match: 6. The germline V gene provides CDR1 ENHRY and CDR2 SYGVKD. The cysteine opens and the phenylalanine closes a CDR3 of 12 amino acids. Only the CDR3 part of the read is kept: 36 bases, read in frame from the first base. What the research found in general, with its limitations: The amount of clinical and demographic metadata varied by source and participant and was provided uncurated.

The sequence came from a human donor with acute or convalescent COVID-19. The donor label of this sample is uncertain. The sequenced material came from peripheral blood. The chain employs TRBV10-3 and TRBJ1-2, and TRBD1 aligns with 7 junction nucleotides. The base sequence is TGTGCCATCAGCGACAGGGATCTCGGCTACACCTTC. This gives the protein CAISDRDLGYTF.